This T cell receptor (beta chain) was identified in a study of T cells in Graves' hyperthyroidism and ophthalmopathy. The study's findings and limits: Within blood appeared most thyroid clonotypes that had expanded above 0.001.

Regions amplified from RNA transcripts were the TCR beta CDR3 regions. The HTBI set primed first-round TCR CDR3 RT-PCR. From the multiplex PCR reads, TCRdb called clonotypes with MiXCR, one entry per CDR3 protein. Of approximately 530,000 distinct CDR3 sequences listed, nearly 20% are singletons. This clonotype was detected many times. No antigen is known for it. This CDR3 contains 13 residues. Trimming left V 4 bases short and J 3 bases short, with 10 bases between. Germline CDR1 is SGHRS and CDR2 is YFSETQ. This receptor was taken from a man aged 40-49 years with Graves' ophthalmopathy. The sequenced sample was blood. The V gene is TRBV5-1, the J gene TRBJ1-1, with D possibly matching TRBD1 (5 bases). The CDR3 sequence: CASSRVGDTEAFF. As DNA, the CDR3 is TGCGCCAGCAGCCGAGTAGGGGACACTGAAGCTTTCTTT. Complete variable domain (other parts from reference TRBV5-1 and TRBJ1-1): KAGVTQTPRYLIKTRGQQVTLSCSPISGHRSVSWYQQTPGQGLQFLFEYFSETQRNKGNFPGRFSGRQFSNSRSEMNVSTLELGDSALYLCASSRVGDTEAFFGQGTRLTVV.